This T cell receptor (beta chain) comes out of a study of beta chain features in type 1 diabetes (dated by TCRdb to between 2018 and 2020). Notes on the research overall: Mean age, gender distribution, total cell number and subset yield were not different between patients and healthy donors. A total of 100 million to 140 million sorted cells were examined across all samples, and the number of cells per subset was strongly correlated with RNA yield. The study compared TCRB repertoires of sorted circulating CD4+ T cell subsets between recently diagnosed type 1 diabetes patients and matched healthy donors. Regulatory and stem cell-like memory subsets were isolated from only 8 patients and 8 healthy donors, whereas naive and central memory subsets came from all 28 donors.

A single peripheral blood draw of roughly 0.11 L on average was collected from each donor into heparinised tubes. A BD FACSAria II and a panel including CD45RO, CCR7, CD25, CD127, CD95 and CD27 were used to sort naive, central memory, regulatory and stem cell-like memory CD4+ T cells. Every sorted population had a purity above 95%. PBMCs were separated immediately by Lymphoprep density gradient centrifugation and were stained directly, without being cultured. So that batch effects would be minimized, each experiment stained and sorted samples in pairs, pairing one healthy donor with one patient. Findings and caveats that apply to the study as a whole: PCR might favor shorter templates, but patient and control samples were amplified and corrected together, so any skew would affect both groups equally. Because cDNA rather than genomic DNA was sequenced, highly expressing activated cells could have been over-represented, although no difference in activation and CD3 levels was found between groups. Type 1 diabetes patients showed a moderate but significant shortening of TCRB CDR3 length in all four CD4+ subsets. HLA sub-analyses involved small numbers of individuals, so any influence of HLA type on TCRB rearrangement remained unresolved. Fewer insertions and more nucleotide deletions at VDJ recombination sites were observed in patients with type 1 diabetes, implying thymic rearrangement abnormalities. Naive, central memory and regulatory TCRB repertoires appeared to be more similar among patients than among healthy donors.

This clone turned up a few times. No antigen is known for it. Base qualities are not at hand, and no much larger clone is one base apart. Reading the germline V gene gives CDR1 MDHEN and CDR2 SYDVKM. At the junction V is shortened by 1 base and J by 0 bases, with 7 bases in between. The CDR3 has 14 amino acids, counting the end cysteine and phenylalanine. CDR3 DNA is the only sequence kept; it has 42 bases, read in frame from the first base. All of the isolated RNA was reverse transcribed with the High Capacity cDNA Reverse Transcription Kit, so expressed TCRB transcripts were sequenced. Naive, central memory and regulatory T cell samples underwent deep immunoSEQ sequencing, averaging roughly 3.4 million total reads per sample. After sorted cells were lysed in RLT buffer, RNA was extracted with DNase-treated RNeasy Micro or Mini kits, with the choice depending on cell number. To prevent cross-contamination, each cell subset was processed individually, whereas patient and healthy donor samples were processed jointly. Using the immunoSEQ multiplex PCR, TCRB sequences were amplified from cDNA into 87-bp fragments spanning the CDR3 region. Sequencing of the amplicons was done on the Illumina HiSeq platform. As for the authors' bioinformatics: Synthetic template baselines were used to correct PCR bias computationally, reads within Hamming distance 2 were collapsed, and singletons that could not be merged were discarded. Reads were aligned to IMGT to assign V, D and J genes, CDR3 length, and insertions or deletions at six rearrangement sites. Within each subset, clonotype counts were normalized to sorted cell number, after which true diversity and Gini coefficients were computed with the tcR R package. The overlap coefficient, calculated on TCRB nucleotide sequences, was used to measure repertoire sharing. Out-of-frame TCRB sequences from naive cells were analyzed as a proxy for the pre-selection repertoire. TCRdb retrieved this table from immuneACCESS and kept in-frame rearrangements only. Not all clones are present; in checked studies, unresolved V genes account for under half, and no reason is known for the remainder. V, J and clone size were drawn from that table, and D and trimming were deduced from the DNA. Counted in this sample were 300,000 to 400,000 clones; approximately 11% of them appeared once. The ten largest clones capture just over 0.015% of the sample.

Input material: naive CD4+ T cells from blood. The label giving this sample's cell subset or site can be read as: true naive CD4+ T cells. The source of this sequence is a woman in her 30s in good health. Recombination joined TRBV28 with TRBJ2-7; a weak D assignment points to TRBD2 (5 bases agree). In nucleotide form, the sequence is TGTGCCAGCAGTTTATTCGGGAACTCCTACGAGCAGTACTTC. Translated, it reads CASSLFGNSYEQYF.